The 26 T cell receptor beta chains listed next were all sequenced from one sample in a study of shared clonotypes between healthy human individuals. Libraries were prepared by immunoSEQ multiplex PCR; TCRdb keeps only in-frame clonotypes and omits some of them. The table lists roughly 2 million clones, approximately 94% of them singletons. Input material: naive CD4+ T cells sorted from blood. Subset given: CD45RA+ positively selected. All receptors derive from a young man in good health.

The V gene is TRBV7-2, the J gene TRBJ2-7, with D perhaps being TRBD1 or TRBD2 (5 bases each). From germline, CDR1 is SGHTA and CDR2 FQGNSA. The V end lost 1 base, the J end lost 5 bases, and 15 bases lay between the germline ends. This CDR3 contains 15 residues. The CDR3 sequence: CASSLVSGGRDEQYF. The CDR3 coding sequence is TGTGCCAGCAGCTTAGTAAGCGGAGGCAGGGACGAGCAGTACTTC.

This chain joins TRBV28 and TRBJ1-1; D perhaps matches TRBD1 (6 bases). In germline, CDR1 is MDHEN, CDR2 SYDVKM. The CDR3 sequence is 12 residues long. The ends were cut back, 8 bases at V and 9 bases at J, with 16 bases in the middle. Here the CDR3 DNA reads TGTGCCAGCGAGGGGGGCATTTTTCAAGCTTTCTTT. It translates to CASEGGIFQAFF.

For this clone: Other nucleotide sequences in the sample specify the same CDR3. The chain uses TRBV5-1 and TRBJ2-3; unclear D gene. Trimming pared 2 bases from V and 0 bases from J, leaving 4 bases between. From germline, CDR1 is SGHRS and CDR2 YFSETQ. This CDR3 has 13 amino acids. CDR3 region: CASSLGSTDTQYF. CDR3 in DNA: TGCGCCAGCAGCTTAGGCAGCACAGATACGCAGTATTTT. The full variable domain, completed using reference TRBV5-1 and TRBJ2-3, is KAGVTQTPRYLIKTRGQQVTLSCSPISGHRSVSWYQQTPGQGLQFLFEYFSETQRNKGNFPGRFSGRQFSNSRSEMNVSTLELGDSALYLCASSLGSTDTQYFGPGTRLTVL.

The chain is built from TRBV6-6 and TRBJ2-7; 8 bases agree with TRBD2. The germline gives CDR1 MNHNY, CDR2 SVGAGI (reference sequence). Germline trimming cut 6 bases from V and 1 base from J; bases unmatched to any gene: 8. The CDR3 covers 15 residues. CDR3 protein: CASSPGGGHSYEQYF. CDR3 sequence (DNA): TGTGCCAGCAGCCCCGGGGGGGGGCATTCCTACGAGCAGTACTTC.

This chain uses TRBV29-1 with TRBJ2-1, with 10 bases lining up with TRBD2. This CDR3 region has 15 residues. V lost 6 bases, J lost 4 bases, and 9 bases stayed unmatched. Germline lookup yields CDR1 SQVTM and CDR2 ANQGSEA. CDR3 residues: CSVKLAGPKYNEQFF. The CDR3, as DNA: TGCAGCGTGAAACTAGCGGGACCCAAGTACAATGAGCAGTTCTTC.

The rearrangement links TRBV30 to TRBJ2-7; 9 positions agree with TRBD1. This CDR3 has 15 residues. J was trimmed by 3 bases and V by 1 base; bases with no gene match: 7. Germline values: CDR1 GTSNPN, CDR2 SVGIG (reference sequence). CDR3 protein: CAWSDPTGGGYEQYF. The CDR3 bases are TGTGCCTGGAGTGACCCCACAGGGGGCGGCTACGAGCAGTACTTC.

V usage is TRBV5-1 and J usage is TRBJ2-3; D gene uncertain. The CDR3 contains 14 residues. The germline gives CDR1 SGHRS, CDR2 YFSETQ. Trimming took off 0 bases at V and 2 bases at J, with 7 bases between the two ends. This CDR3 is CASSLEVTTDTQYF. The CDR3 DNA is TGCGCCAGCAGCTTGGAGGTTACCACAGATACGCAGTATTTT.

This sequence joins TRBV6-5 and TRBJ2-7, with TRBD1 matching over 7 bases. Germline CDR1 is MNHEY and CDR2 is SVGAGI. This CDR3 has 13 amino acids. The V segment lost 5 bases and the J segment 0 bases; nucleotides outside the gene matches: 1. The CDR3 loop reads CASSPGGSYEQYF. The CDR3, as DNA: TGTGCCAGCAGTCCAGGGGGCTCCTACGAGCAGTACTTC.

This CDR3 reads CASSRQGSNGYTF. The CDR3 DNA sequence: TGTGCCAGCTCACGACAGGGGTCGAATGGCTACACCTTC. The rearrangement uses TRBV18 and TRBJ1-2, with 8 bases lining up with TRBD1. The length of the CDR3 is 13 residues. V was pared by 4 bases and J by 6 bases, with 4 bases of the junction left unmatched. Germline V gene data show CDR1 as KGHSH and CDR2 as LQKENI.

V and J are TRBV19 and TRBJ1-1; D unclear. V lost 4 bases, J lost 11 bases, and 14 bases lay in between. This CDR3 spans 12 amino acids. Per the germline V gene, CDR1 is LNHDA and CDR2 is SQIVND (reference sequence). CDR3 DNA sequence: TGTGCCAGTAGTACAAAAGGGATTGGGGCTTTCTTT. Residues: CASSTKGIGAFF.

The CDR3 loop reads CASRRDTFFMGETQYF. In nucleotides, the CDR3 is TGCGCCAGTCGTCGGGATACCTTCTTTATGGGAGAGACCCAGTACTTC. The genes are TRBV5-1 and TRBJ2-5; a possible D gene is TRBD2 (5 bases). Germline CDR1 is SGHRS and CDR2 is YFSETQ. V was trimmed by 8 bases and J by 4 bases, leaving 24 bases between them. The CDR3 is 16 residues long. The full variable domain, rest sourced from reference TRBV5-1 and TRBJ2-5, is KAGVTQTPRYLIKTRGQQVTLSCSPISGHRSVSWYQQTPGQGLQFLFEYFSETQRNKGNFPGRFSGRQFSNSRSEMNVSTLELGDSALYLCASRRDTFFMGETQYFGPGTRLLVL.

The CDR3 DNA reads TGTGCCTGGGGCTCGGGGTCAGTCGAGACCCAGTACTTC. Protein sequence: CAWGSGSVETQYF. The chain links TRBV30 to TRBJ2-5, with D possibly being TRBD2 (5 bases). This CDR3 is 13 amino acids long. CDR1 GTSNPN and CDR2 SVGIG come from the germline V gene (reference sequence). Trimming took 5 bases from V and 5 from J, leaving 15 bases between them.

The rearrangement uses TRBV10-3 and TRBJ2-3, with TRBD2 matching 9 bases. Trimming cost V 4 bases and J 1 base; bases outside gene matches: 12. This CDR3 is 18 amino acids long. Germline assignment: CDR1 ENHRY and CDR2 SYGVKD. In DNA, the CDR3 is TGTGCCATCAGTGTAGAAGCGGGGGGTCAATATGGCACAGATACGCAGTATTTT. Amino acid sequence: CAISVEAGGQYGTDTQYF.

The chain employs TRBV7-8 and TRBJ2-7; no reliable D call. This CDR3 is 13 amino acids long. Germline CDR1 and CDR2: SGHVS and FQNEAQ. V was clipped by 8 bases and J by 2 bases, with 13 bases between them. The CDR3, as DNA: TGTGCCAGCGGTAGAGTCCTTGCCTACGAGCAGTACTTC. Protein sequence: CASGRVLAYEQYF.

To note about this clone: At one of its ends the junction is not consistent with the germline gene, which may arise from a read error. J is TRBJ2-5 and V is TRBV7-7; D possibly matches TRBD1 or TRBD2 (5 bases each). The CDR3 extends over 18 amino acids. Germline CDR1 SSHAT, CDR2 FNYEAQ (reference sequence). In nucleotides, the CDR3 is TGTGCTAGCAGCTTCCTGGGCCTCGGGACGCTGAACCAAGAGACCCAGTACTTC. It yields the protein CASSFLGLGTLNQETQYF.

A word on this clone: The same CDR3 is also encoded by other DNA sequences in this sample. This chain links TRBV13 with TRBJ1-2; D is possibly TRBD1 (5 bases). There are 13 residues in the CDR3. Per the germline V gene, CDR1 is PRHDT and CDR2 is FYEKMQ (reference sequence). The V end was cut by 3 bases, the J end by 1 base, with 6 bases between. The DNA of the CDR3 is TGTGCCAGCAGCTTTCAGGGTAACTATGGCTACACCTTC. The encoded protein is CASSFQGNYGYTF.

The chain couples TRBV6-5 to TRBJ1-3, with D possibly TRBD1 on 6 matching bases. Germline lookup yields CDR1 MNHEY and CDR2 SVGAGI. The CDR3 totals 14 residues. Trimming removed 3 bases at V and 7 bases at J, with 13 bases between. CDR3: CASSYSGHFNTIYF. The CDR3 region has the DNA TGTGCCAGCAGTTATTCGGGACATTTTAACACCATATATTTT.

Written as DNA, the CDR3 is TGTGCCAGCAGCCCCCGCACTAGCGGGGGGGCTGCCGGGAACACCGGGGAGCTGTTTTTT. Its translation is CASSPRTSGGAAGNTGELFF. This chain uses TRBV7-6 with TRBJ2-2; TRBD2 agrees at 13 bases. Germline CDR1 is SGHVS and CDR2 is FNYEAQ. The CDR3 contains 20 residues. V gave up 5 bases and J gave up 1 base; unmatched junction bases: 13.

This sequence joins TRBV18 and TRBJ1-3; TRBD1 agrees at 12 bases. J was trimmed by 7 bases and V by 4 bases; bases with no gene match: 5. Germline assignment: CDR1 KGHSH and CDR2 LQKENI. The CDR3 sequence is 15 residues long. The CDR3 spells CASSRPGQGANTIYF. The CDR3 DNA reads TGTGCCAGCTCACGCCCGGGACAGGGGGCGAACACCATATATTTT.

V usage is TRBV10-1 and J usage is TRBJ2-7; D is perhaps TRBD1 (6 bases). This CDR3 has 13 amino acids. V was pared by 6 bases and J by 5 bases, with 14 bases between. Germline assignment: CDR1 WNHNN and CDR2 SYGVQD (reference sequence). The CDR3 DNA reads as TGCGCCAGCAGCCAGGGGAATAACGACGAGCAGTACTTC. It encodes CASSQGNNDEQYF.

This chain connects TRBV30 to TRBJ1-1; D perhaps matches TRBD1 (6 bases). V shed 0 bases and J shed 6 bases, with 14 bases lying between them. CDR1 and CDR2 from the germline V gene are GTSNPN and SVGIG (reference sequence). The length of the CDR3 is 14 residues. As DNA, the CDR3 is TGTGCCTGGAGTGTACAAGGGGGTAGGGCTGAAGCTTTCTTT. Residues: CAWSVQGGRAEAFF.

The chain couples TRBV5-4 to TRBJ1-4, with D unresolved. Trimming pared 0 bases from V and 7 bases from J, leaving 7 bases between. Germline lookup yields CDR1 SGHNT and CDR2 YYREEE (reference sequence). The CDR3 sequence is 13 residues long. The CDR3 bases are TGTGCCAGCAGCTTGGCCTACGGTGAAAAACTGTTTTTT. Amino acid sequence: CASSLAYGEKLFF.

The chain joins TRBV28 to TRBJ1-5; D gene uncertain. The CDR3 is 14 residues long. Germline V CDR1 and CDR2: MDHEN, SYDVKM. V was trimmed by 4 bases and J by 7 bases, leaving 14 bases between them. The CDR3 here is CASSYSPRSQPQHF. The CDR3 coding sequence is TGTGCCAGCAGTTATAGCCCGCGAAGCCAGCCCCAGCATTTT.

The chain is built from TRBV7-2 and TRBJ1-1, with TRBD1 identical over 10 bases. The CDR3 spans 15 residues. The V gene end was trimmed by 3 bases and the J gene end by 3 bases; junction bases not matched to a gene: 4. Germline V CDR1 and CDR2: SGHTA, FQGNSA. The CDR3 nucleotides are TGTGCCAGCAGCTTCCGGGACAGGGGAGACACTGAAGCTTTCTTT. Its translation: CASSFRDRGDTEAFF. Variable domain in full (rest from reference TRBV7-2 and TRBJ1-1): GAGVSQSPSNKVTEKGKDVELRCDPISGHTALYWYRQSLGQGLEFLIYFQGNSAPDKSGLPSDRFSAERTGGSVSTLTIQRTQQEDSAVYLCASSFRDRGDTEAFFGQGTRLTVV.

This clone was observed once. The V gene is TRBV28, the J gene TRBJ2-1; 15 bases match TRBD2. There are 16 residues in the CDR3. The junction had 3 bases not matched to a gene; V was cut back by 6 bases and J by 3 bases. CDR1 and CDR2 from the germline V gene are MDHEN and SYDVKM. CDR3 DNA sequence: TGTGCCAGCAGCCGGACTAGCGGGGGGGTCTACAATGAGCAGTTCTTC. It yields the protein CASSRTSGGVYNEQFF.

The chain combines TRBV10-3 with TRBJ1-6; D gene uncertain. Germline loops: CDR1 ENHRY, CDR2 SYGVKD. The CDR3 sequence is 15 residues long. The ends were cut back, 2 bases at V and 5 bases at J, with 10 bases in the middle. The CDR3 sequence is CAISEQDNHNSPLHF. The CDR3 region has the DNA TGTGCCATCAGTGAGCAGGATAATCATAATTCACCCCTCCACTTT.